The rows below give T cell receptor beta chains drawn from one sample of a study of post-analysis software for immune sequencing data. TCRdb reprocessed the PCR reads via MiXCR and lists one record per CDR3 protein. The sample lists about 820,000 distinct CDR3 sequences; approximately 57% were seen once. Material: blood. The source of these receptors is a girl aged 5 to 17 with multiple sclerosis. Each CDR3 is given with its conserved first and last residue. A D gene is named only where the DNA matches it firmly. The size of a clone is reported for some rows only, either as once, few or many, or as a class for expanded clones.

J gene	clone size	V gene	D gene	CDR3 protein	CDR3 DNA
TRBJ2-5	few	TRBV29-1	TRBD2	CSVRSGRAETQYF	TGCAGCGTTCGGAGCGGGAGGGCTGAGACCCAGTACTTC
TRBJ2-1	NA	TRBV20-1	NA	CSASDVETEPNYNEQFF	TGCAGTGCTAGTGACGTCGAGACCGAGCCCAACTACAATGAGCAGTTCTTC
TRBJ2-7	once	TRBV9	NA	CASSAMIGGNYEQYF	TGTGCCAGCAGTGCGATGATAGGGGGGAACTACGAGCAGTACTTC
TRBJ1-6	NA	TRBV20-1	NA	CSARDYSGNNSPLHF	TGCAGTGCTAGAGATTATTCAGGGAATAATTCACCCCTCCACTTT
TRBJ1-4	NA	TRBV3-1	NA	CASSQNWDIDEKLFF	TGTGCCAGCAGCCAAAATTGGGACATTGATGAAAAACTGTTTTTT
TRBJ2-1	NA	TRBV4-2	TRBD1	CASSQGSGGTYNEQFF	TGTGCCAGCAGCCAGGGCTCAGGGGGCACCTACAATGAGCAGTTCTTC
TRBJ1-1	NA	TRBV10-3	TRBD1	CAISESGGGTEAFF	TGTGCCATCAGTGAGTCAGGGGGCGGCACTGAAGCTTTCTTT
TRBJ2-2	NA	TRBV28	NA	CASRMGGNTGELFF	TGTGCCAGCAGAATGGGGGGGAACACCGGGGAGCTGTTTTTT
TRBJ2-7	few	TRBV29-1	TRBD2	CSVGAGGDYEQYF	TGCAGCGTCGGAGCGGGGGGCGATTACGAGCAGTACTTC
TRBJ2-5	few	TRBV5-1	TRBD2	CATGASGRYEETQYF	TGCGCCACCGGGGCTAGCGGGAGGTATGAAGAGACCCAGTACTTC
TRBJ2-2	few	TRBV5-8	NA	CASSFAGTGNTGELFF	TGTGCCAGCAGCTTCGCCGGGACCGGGAACACCGGGGAGCTGTTTTTT
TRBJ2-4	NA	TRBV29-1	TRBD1	CSVGQLENIQYF	TGCAGCGTGGGACAGCTGGAAAACATTCAGTACTTC